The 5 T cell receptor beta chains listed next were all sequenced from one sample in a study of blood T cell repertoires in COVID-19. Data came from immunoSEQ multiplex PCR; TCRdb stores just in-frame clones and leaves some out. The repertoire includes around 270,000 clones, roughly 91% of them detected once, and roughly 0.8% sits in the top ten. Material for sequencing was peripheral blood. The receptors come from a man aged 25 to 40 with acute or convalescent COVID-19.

CDR3 in amino acids: CASSQGTSGIDTQYF. The DNA for the CDR3 is TGTGCCAGCAGCCAAGGGACTAGCGGGATAGATACGCAGTATTTT. This chain joins TRBV3-1 (or the pseudogene TRBV3-2) and TRBJ2-3, with 12 nucleotides matching TRBD2. CDR3 length: 15 amino acids. Looked up from germline, CDR1 is LGHDT and CDR2 is YNNKEL (reference sequence). Losses at the gene ends were 1 base for V and 5 bases for J; bases not matched to a gene: 1.

The CDR3 DNA reads as TGTGCCAGCAGAACAGGGTCGGGTAACTATGGCTACACCTTC. This translates into CASRTGSGNYGYTF. The rearrangement links TRBV6-5 to TRBJ1-2, with D maybe TRBD1 (6 bases). Looked up from germline, CDR1 is MNHEY and CDR2 is SVGAGI. The CDR3 is 14 amino acids. Deletions cut 6 bases from V and 1 base from J, with 12 bases between.

CDR3 region: CASSRTSAANYGYTF. CDR3 nucleotide sequence: TGTGCCAGCAGCCGTACGTCCGCAGCTAACTATGGCTACACCTTC. The chain recombines TRBV9 with TRBJ1-2; no clear D. The CDR3 is 15 amino acids. CDR1 and CDR2 (germline): SGDLS, YYNGEE. Trimming removed 4 bases at V and 0 bases at J, with 13 bases between.

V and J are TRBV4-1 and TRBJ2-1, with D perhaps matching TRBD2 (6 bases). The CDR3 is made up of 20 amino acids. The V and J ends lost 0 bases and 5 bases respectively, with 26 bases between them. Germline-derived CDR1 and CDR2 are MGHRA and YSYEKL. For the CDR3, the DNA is TGCGCCAGCAGCCAAGATTCCCTCCTTGACTCATGGGGACTGAACAATGAGCAGTTCTTC. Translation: CASSQDSLLDSWGLNNEQFF.

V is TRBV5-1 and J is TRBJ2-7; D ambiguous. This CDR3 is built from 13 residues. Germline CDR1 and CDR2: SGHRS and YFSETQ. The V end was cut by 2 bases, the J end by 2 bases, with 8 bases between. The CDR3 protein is CASSLAFTYEQYF. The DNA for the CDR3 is TGCGCCAGCAGCTTAGCATTTACCTACGAGCAGTACTTC.